Presented here are 29 T cell receptor beta chains from one specimen sequenced in a study of cytomegalovirus exposure and HLA in healthy donors. Primers for the PCR totalled 60 Vbeta and 13 Jbeta. Libraries were prepared by immunoSEQ multiplex PCR; TCRdb keeps only in-frame clonotypes and omits some of them. The table has fewer than 150,000 clones, roughly three quarters seen once. Sequenced sample: PBMCs. The receptors derive from a man aged 30-40 years in good health and CMV-seronegative.

The V call is TRBV7-3, the J call TRBJ1-1; a weak D match, TRBD1 (5 bases). The CDR3 extends over 14 amino acids. Germline loops: CDR1 SGHTA, CDR2 FQGTGA. V dropped 0 bases and J dropped 5 bases, with 10 bases sitting between them. The CDR3 region has the DNA TGTGCCAGCAGCTTAACTGCAGGGCGAACTGAAGCTTTCTTT. Its translation is CASSLTAGRTEAFF.

The chain uses TRBV7-3 and TRBJ2-3; 7 nucleotides match TRBD2. V dropped 0 bases and J dropped 3; count of bases not matched to a gene: 6. CDR3 length equals 16 residues. CDR1 and CDR2 from the germline V gene are SGHTA and FQGTGA. CDR3 loop: CASSLTRGSGTDTQYF. In DNA form, the CDR3 reads TGTGCCAGCAGCTTAACCCGCGGGAGTGGGACAGATACGCAGTATTTT.

This clone was seen a few times. The J gene is TRBJ1-4, the V gene TRBV11-2; 12 bases align to TRBD1. V dropped 5 bases and J dropped 7; count of bases not matched to a gene: 2. Germline V gene lookup returns CDR1 SGHAT and CDR2 FQNNGV. There are 14 residues in the CDR3. The CDR3 DNA reads TGTGCCAGCAGCAGGGACAGGGGGCGTGAAAAACTGTTTTTT. This gives the protein CASSRDRGREKLFF.

This clone occurred once. V gene TRBV7-2 combines with J gene TRBJ2-5; TRBD2 aligns across 10 bases. J was trimmed by 5 bases and V by 0 bases; bases with no gene match: 6. Germline CDR1 is SGHTA and CDR2 is FQGNSA. The CDR3 extends over 16 amino acids. CDR3 residues: CASSLAGSGGRETQYF. The CDR3 nucleotides are TGTGCCAGCAGCTTAGCGGGTAGCGGGGGGAGGGAGACCCAGTACTTC.

This chain links TRBV5-1 with TRBJ1-5; tentative D call: TRBD1 (6 bases). Looked up from germline, CDR1 is SGHRS and CDR2 is YFSETQ. The V end was cut by 0 bases, the J end by 5 bases, with 12 bases between. The CDR3 is made up of 15 amino acids. CDR3 DNA sequence: TGCGCCAGCAGCTTGGAAGGACAGCCCGATCAGCCCCAGCATTTT. As protein: CASSLEGQPDQPQHF. The full variable domain, in which reference TRBV5-1 and TRBJ1-5 provide the parts outside the CDR3, is KAGVTQTPRYLIKTRGQQVTLSCSPISGHRSVSWYQQTPGQGLQFLFEYFSETQRNKGNFPGRFSGRQFSNSRSEMNVSTLELGDSALYLCASSLEGQPDQPQHFGDGTRLSIL.

The J gene is TRBJ2-5, the V gene TRBV5-5; 9 bases fit TRBD2. Germline-derived CDR1 and CDR2 are SGHKS and YYEKEE (reference sequence). CDR3 length: 15 amino acids. The ends lost 4 bases at V and 5 bases at J; junction bases unmatched: 9. In DNA, the CDR3 is TGTGCCAGCAGCCCGACCAGTAGCGGGAGTGAGACCCAGTACTTC. Residues: CASSPTSSGSETQYF.

J is TRBJ2-7 and V is TRBV5-1; TRBD2 is a possible D gene (6 bases). V was trimmed by 0 bases and J by 2 bases, leaving 12 bases between them. The CDR3 covers 15 residues. Germline V CDR1 and CDR2: SGHRS, YFSETQ. CDR3 sequence reads: CASSLEGGPTYEQYF. The CDR3 DNA follows: TGCGCCAGCAGCTTGGAGGGAGGTCCAACCTACGAGCAGTACTTC.

This chain uses TRBV28 with TRBJ1-4, with D possibly matching TRBD1 (6 bases). Germline lookup yields CDR1 MDHEN and CDR2 SYDVKM. This CDR3 has 16 residues. The V and J ends lost 10 bases and 4 bases respectively, with 22 bases between them. CDR3: CATLSFGQYFNEKLFF. The CDR3 DNA is TGTGCCACTCTATCCTTTGGACAGTACTTTAATGAAAAACTGTTTTTT.

This clone turned up a few times. The chain is built from TRBV5-5 and TRBJ2-7, with 8 nucleotides matching TRBD2. Germline trimming cut 2 bases from V and 7 bases from J; bases unmatched to any gene: 17. The CDR3 extends over 17 amino acids. Germline V gene data show CDR1 as SGHKS and CDR2 as YYEKEE (reference sequence). In DNA, the CDR3 is TGTGCCAGCAGCTTTGGGTTTGGTACGGGAGGGCCAGGTGAGCAGTACTTC. Its protein is CASSFGFGTGGPGEQYF.

This chain uses TRBV19 with TRBJ1-5; possibly TRBD1 for D (5 bases). Germline-derived CDR1 and CDR2 are LNHDA and SQIVND (reference sequence). Trimming shortened V by 0 bases and J by 5 bases, and 11 bases separated the two germline ends. The CDR3 runs 15 residues. The CDR3 nucleotides are TGTGCCAGTAGTATAGATCTTGGGGGGGATCAGCCCCAGCATTTT. Its protein is CASSIDLGGDQPQHF.

The chain is built from TRBV28 and TRBJ2-5, with 9 bases matching TRBD1. The V and J ends lost 2 bases and 6 bases, in that order; junction bases with no gene match: 7. Germline assignment: CDR1 MDHEN and CDR2 SYDVKM. This CDR3 contains 15 residues. CDR3: CASSLGGQGKKTQYF. CDR3 nucleotide sequence: TGTGCCAGCAGTTTAGGGGGACAGGGAAAAAAGACCCAGTACTTC.

This clone is medium-sized by share. V and J are TRBV10-2 and TRBJ1-1, with D perhaps TRBD1 (6 bases). CDR1 WSHSY and CDR2 SAAADI come from the germline V gene. The CDR3 extends over 13 amino acids. V lost 7 bases, J lost 4 bases, and 13 bases lay in between. The CDR3, as DNA: TGCGCCAGCAAACAGGGCTTGGGCACTGAAGCTTTCTTT. This codes for CASKQGLGTEAFF.

The gene calls are TRBV30 and TRBJ2-7, with D possibly being TRBD1 (5 bases). CDR1 is GTSNPN, CDR2 SVGIG, per germline (reference sequence). The CDR3 extends over 13 amino acids. V shed 2 bases and J shed 1 base, with 9 bases lying between them. The CDR3 region is CAWSIGVSYEQYF. Here the CDR3 DNA reads TGTGCCTGGAGTATAGGGGTTTCCTACGAGCAGTACTTC.

The chain is built from TRBV28 and TRBJ1-5, with TRBD1 as a possible D gene (6 bases). Germline-derived CDR1 and CDR2 are MDHEN and SYDVKM. The V end was cut by 7 bases, the J end by 7 bases, with 17 bases between. The CDR3 consists of 14 residues. CDR3 sequence (DNA): TGTGCCAGCACGACCAATACAGGGCTCCAGCCCCAGCATTTT. Translated: CASTTNTGLQPQHF.

The chain carries TRBV18 and TRBJ1-1; weak D call: TRBD1 (6 bases). CDR3 length equals 14 residues. V gave up 6 bases and J gave up 2 bases, with 13 bases separating them. Germline CDR1 KGHSH, CDR2 LQKENI. CDR3 sequence: CASSLGHQNTEAFF. The CDR3 DNA reads as TGTGCCAGCTCGCTGGGACACCAAAACACTGAAGCTTTCTTT.

V gene TRBV5-1 combines with J gene TRBJ1-2; tentative D call: TRBD1 (5 bases). V lost 0 bases, J lost 6 bases, and 15 bases lay in between. Germline CDR1 SGHRS, CDR2 YFSETQ. The CDR3 is 15 residues long. The CDR3 is CASSLVVGGPDGYTF. In DNA, the CDR3 is TGCGCCAGCAGCTTGGTGGTCGGGGGTCCCGATGGCTACACCTTC. Full variable domain (missing parts from reference TRBV5-1 and TRBJ1-2): KAGVTQTPRYLIKTRGQQVTLSCSPISGHRSVSWYQQTPGQGLQFLFEYFSETQRNKGNFPGRFSGRQFSNSRSEMNVSTLELGDSALYLCASSLVVGGPDGYTFGSGTRLTVV.

The chain links TRBV6-4 to TRBJ1-1; no reliable D call. The V end lost 2 bases, the J end lost 0 bases, and 10 bases lay between the germline ends. The CDR3 contains 15 residues. CDR1 and CDR2 from the germline V gene are MRHNA and SNTAGT. CDR3 in amino acids: CASSDGQFLNTEAFF. The CDR3 DNA reads as TGTGCCAGCAGTGACGGGCAGTTCTTGAACACTGAAGCTTTCTTT.

This chain joins TRBV27 and TRBJ2-2; TRBD1 agrees at 7 bases. The CDR3 length is 14 residues. Germline lookup yields CDR1 MNHEY and CDR2 SMNVEV (reference sequence). V was clipped by 10 bases and J by 5 bases; unmatched bases: 10. CDR3 loop: CATSSGDRTGELFF. The CDR3 DNA reads as TGTGCCACCTCCTCCGGGGACAGAACCGGGGAGCTGTTTTTT.

This chain's CDR3 is CASSVAGQGTYEQYF. The CDR3 coding sequence is TGTGCCAGCAGCGTAGCTGGGCAGGGTACCTACGAGCAGTACTTC. The chain employs TRBV9 and TRBJ2-7; a possible D gene is TRBD1 (5 bases). Germline CDR1 reads SGDLS; CDR2 reads YYNGEE. This CDR3 is 15 amino acids long. The V gene lost 0 bases and the J gene lost 2 bases, with 12 bases spanning the gap.

The chain has TRBV19 and TRBJ2-7, with 9 bases lining up with TRBD1. Germline-derived CDR1 and CDR2 are LNHDA and SQIVND (reference sequence). This CDR3 has 13 amino acids. Trimming at V came to 6 bases and at J to 5 bases, leaving 5 bases not matched to a gene. The CDR3 loop is CASSHRGLHEQYF. CDR3 DNA sequence: TGTGCCAGTAGCCACAGGGGGCTCCACGAGCAGTACTTC.

V is TRBV5-3 and J is TRBJ2-3; possibly TRBD2 for D (5 bases). TRBV5-3 is recorded as an ORF, its role being uncertain. There are 17 residues in the CDR3. Trimming removed 0 bases from V and 4 bases from J, with 18 bases in between. CDR3 residues: CARSLELGREWADTQYF. CDR3 coding DNA: TGTGCCAGAAGCTTGGAACTTGGACGGGAATGGGCAGATACGCAGTATTTT.

The gene calls are TRBV2 and TRBJ1-1; 9 nucleotides align to TRBD1. The germline V gene encodes CDR1 SNHLY and CDR2 FYNNEI. Trimming removed 7 bases from V and 4 bases from J; junction bases left unmatched: 7. CDR3 length: 14 residues. The CDR3 reads CASNGGQGITEAFF. In DNA, the CDR3 is TGTGCCAGCAACGGGGGACAGGGTATCACTGAAGCTTTCTTT.

The gene calls are TRBV6-6 and TRBJ1-1, with unresolved D. The CDR3 loop spans 13 amino acids. V shed 0 bases and J shed 7 bases, with 9 bases lying between them. Germline V gives CDR1 MNHNY, CDR2 SVGAGI (reference sequence). Written as DNA, the CDR3 is TGTGCCAGCAGTTACTCGAGGAGGGTTGAAGCTTTCTTT. As protein: CASSYSRRVEAFF.

This chain connects TRBV6-5 to TRBJ2-5; possible D gene TRBD2, 5 bases. Trimming removed 4 bases at V and 5 bases at J, with 17 bases between. In germline, CDR1 is MNHEY, CDR2 SVGAGI. The CDR3 spans 15 residues. As DNA, the CDR3 is TGTGCCAGCAGTTCTTCAGGACCTAGGGAGGAGACCCAGTACTTC. It codes for CASSSSGPREETQYF.

CDR3 in DNA: TGTGCCAGCAGTTACTCGAGGCTACAGGGGGCGCGAGAGCAGTACTTC. Protein sequence: CASSYSRLQGAREQYF. The genes are TRBV6-5 and TRBJ2-5; TRBD1 matches at 9 bases. CDR3 length: 16 residues. The J segment lost 11 bases and the V segment lost 0 bases, leaving 13 bases of the junction unmatched. CDR1 is MNHEY, CDR2 SVGAGI, per germline.

The CDR3 protein is CASSLARSLTGAGQEGYTF. CDR3 bases: TGCGCCAGCAGCTTGGCGAGGAGCCTAACAGGGGCCGGGCAAGAGGGCTACACCTTC. J is TRBJ1-2 and V is TRBV5-1, with 7 positions matching TRBD1. Germline values: CDR1 SGHRS, CDR2 YFSETQ. This CDR3 spans 19 amino acids. J was trimmed by 8 bases and V by 0 bases; bases with no gene match: 22.

V usage is TRBV11-3 and J usage is TRBJ2-3; 8 bases line up with TRBD2. V dropped 5 bases and J dropped 1; count of bases not matched to a gene: 5. The germline gives CDR1 SGHNT, CDR2 YENEEA. CDR3 length: 15 amino acids. The CDR3 sequence: CASSVSGTGTDTQYF. The CDR3 DNA reads TGTGCCAGCAGCGTTAGCGGGACGGGCACAGATACGCAGTATTTT.

This chain joins TRBV7-3 and TRBJ1-1; D is ambiguous. The CDR3 is made up of 15 amino acids. Germline-derived CDR1 and CDR2 are SGHTA and FQGTGA. V shed 2 bases and J shed 0 bases, with 10 bases lying between them. The CDR3 sequence: CASSLVSGMNTEAFF. The CDR3 bases are TGTGCCAGCAGCTTAGTCTCGGGTATGAACACTGAAGCTTTCTTT. The full variable domain, rest sourced from reference TRBV7-3 and TRBJ1-1, is GAGVSQTPSNKVTEKGKYVELRCDPISGHTALYWYRQSLGQGPEFLIYFQGTGAADDSGLPNDRFFAVRPEGSVSTLKIQRTERGDSAVYLCASSLVSGMNTEAFFGQGTRLTVV.

The chain employs TRBV27 and TRBJ2-1; D gene uncertain. The germline gives CDR1 MNHEY, CDR2 SMNVEV (reference sequence). Trimming stripped 3 bases from V and 1 base from J, with 13 bases between. CDR3 size: 16 residues. CDR3: CASSLRGEQSYNEQFF. CDR3 DNA sequence: TGTGCCAGCAGTTTGAGAGGCGAGCAGTCCTACAATGAGCAGTTCTTC.